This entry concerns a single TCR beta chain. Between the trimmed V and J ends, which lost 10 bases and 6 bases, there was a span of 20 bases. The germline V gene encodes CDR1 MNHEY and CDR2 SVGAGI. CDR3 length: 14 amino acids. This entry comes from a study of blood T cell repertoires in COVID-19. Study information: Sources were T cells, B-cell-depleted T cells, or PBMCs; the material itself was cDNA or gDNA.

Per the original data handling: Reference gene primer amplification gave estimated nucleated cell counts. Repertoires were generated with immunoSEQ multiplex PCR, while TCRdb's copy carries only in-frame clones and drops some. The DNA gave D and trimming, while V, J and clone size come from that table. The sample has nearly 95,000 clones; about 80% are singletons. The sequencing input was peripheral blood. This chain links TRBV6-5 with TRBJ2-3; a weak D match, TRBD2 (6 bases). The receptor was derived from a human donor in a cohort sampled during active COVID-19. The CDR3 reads CATRWGGRADTQYF. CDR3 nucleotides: TGTGCCACCAGGTGGGGAGGCCGAGCGGATACGCAGTATTTT.